The 19 T cell receptor beta chains below come from one sample, sequenced in a study of memory CD4+ T cells and cytomegalovirus serostatus. The sort gate was single viable CD3+CD4+CD8-CD45RO+ cells for memory CD4+ T cells. Only in-frame clones appear in the TCRdb table, and some are missing; sequencing was by immunoSEQ multiplex PCR. The data contain 58,000 or so clones, about 73% of them singletons. The source material was memory CD4+ T cells from blood. Every receptor here comes from an adult in good health and CMV-seropositive.

This clone was detected only once. DNA of the CDR3: TGTGCCAGCAGTTCACCGACCGGGACAGGGTACACCGGGGAGCTGTTTTTT. Translated, it gives CASSSPTGTGYTGELFF. This chain links TRBV28 with TRBJ2-2; 9 nucleotides match TRBD1. Germline CDR1 is MDHEN and CDR2 is SYDVKM. The CDR3 runs to 17 residues. V shed 4 bases, J shed 3 bases, and the junction held 9 bases outside the gene matches.

The rearrangement joins TRBV10-2 to TRBJ1-2; D is possibly TRBD1 (6 bases). Germline CDR1 reads WSHSY; CDR2 reads SAAADI. CDR3 length equals 14 residues. Trimming shortened V by 7 bases and J by 7 bases, and 19 bases separated the two germline ends. CDR3 bases: TGCGCCAGCACCGAACAGGGAGGGAGATCTGGCTACACCTTC. Its translation is CASTEQGGRSGYTF.

This clone was counted only a few times. The J gene is TRBJ1-2, the V gene TRBV30; D not resolved. This CDR3 spans 12 amino acids. V lost 4 bases, J lost 5 bases, and 11 bases lay in between. Germline CDR1 and CDR2: GTSNPN and SVGIG (reference sequence). For the CDR3, the DNA is TGTGCCTGGAACCCGTGGCGGTATGGCTACACCTTC. The encoded protein is CAWNPWRYGYTF.

The chain has TRBV29-1 and TRBJ1-1; tentatively, D is TRBD1 (5 bases). The V end was cut by 6 bases, the J end by 5 bases, with 10 bases between. Germline CDR1 and CDR2: SQVTM and ANQGSEA. This CDR3 has 11 amino acids. The DNA of the CDR3 is TGCAGCGTAGGGGAGGTTACTGAAGCTTTCTTT. Translation gives CSVGEVTEAFF.

The V call is TRBV4-3, the J call TRBJ2-1; no reliable D call. Germline values: CDR1 LGHNA, CDR2 YSLEER. The CDR3 loop spans 15 amino acids. V dropped 1 base and J dropped 2 bases, with 9 bases sitting between them. This CDR3 is CASSQVGDPYNEQFF. The CDR3 DNA reads TGCGCCAGCAGCCAAGTGGGCGATCCCTACAATGAGCAGTTCTTC.

The gene calls are TRBV11-3 and TRBJ2-3; tentative D call: TRBD2 (6 bases). The V gene's germline CDR1 is SGHNT and CDR2 YENEEA. The CDR3 sequence is 13 residues long. Trimming stripped 8 bases from V and 3 bases from J, with 12 bases between. The CDR3 bases are TGTGCCAGCGCGGCGGGATTAACAGATACGCAGTATTTT. Translated: CASAAGLTDTQYF.

CDR3 sequence reads: CASSLGVGGYTF. The CDR3 DNA reads TGTGCCAGCAGCCTAGGGGTTGGTGGCTACACCTTC. The rearrangement links TRBV5-6 to TRBJ1-2, with D possibly matching TRBD1 (5 bases). Germline loops: CDR1 SGHDT, CDR2 YYEEEE. The CDR3 spans 12 residues. V lost 4 bases and J lost 7, with 11 bases in between.

This sequence joins TRBV19 and TRBJ2-5; perhaps TRBD2 as D (6 bases). CDR1 LNHDA and CDR2 SQIVND come from the germline V gene (reference sequence). Deletions cut 10 bases from V and 4 bases from J, with 19 bases between. This CDR3 is 14 amino acids long. Written as DNA, the CDR3 is TGTGCCACGAGCCCCCGGGACTCAGCAGAGACCCAGTACTTC. Its protein is CATSPRDSAETQYF.

This sequence joins TRBV7-2 and TRBJ2-3; TRBD1 or TRBD2 may be the D gene (6 bases each). Germline V gives CDR1 SGHTA, CDR2 FQGNSA. The CDR3 totals 15 residues. V lost 2 bases, J lost 1 base, and 10 bases lay in between. The CDR3 loop reads CASSLRGLGTDTQYF. The DNA for the CDR3 is TGTGCCAGCAGCTTACGGGGGCTAGGCACAGATACGCAGTATTTT.

The chain employs TRBV7-2 and TRBJ1-5; D perhaps matches TRBD1 (5 bases). CDR3 length equals 17 residues. Trimming removed 1 base at V and 1 base at J, with 14 bases between. Germline CDR1 is SGHTA and CDR2 is FQGNSA. CDR3: CASSLGVQAGSNQPQHF. CDR3 coding DNA: TGTGCCAGCAGCTTAGGAGTACAGGCCGGCAGCAATCAGCCCCAGCATTTT.

The J gene is TRBJ1-3, the V gene TRBV7-6; D might be TRBD1 (5 bases). CDR1 is SGHVS, CDR2 FNYEAQ, per germline. The CDR3 spans 20 residues. Trimming removed 2 bases at V and 1 base at J, with 24 bases between. The CDR3 nucleotides are TGTGCCAGCAGCTTAAGCTTTTACAGGAGCTCGACGAGTTCTGGAAACACCATATATTTT. Protein product: CASSLSFYRSSTSSGNTIYF.

The CDR3 loop reads CASSLPGNQETQYF. CDR3 sequence (DNA): TGTGCCAGCAGCTTACCCGGGAACCAAGAGACCCAGTACTTC. The chain is built from TRBV7-2 and TRBJ2-5; maybe TRBD2 (5 bases). V lost 2 bases and J 0 bases, leaving 7 bases between the germline ends. Germline CDR1 SGHTA, CDR2 FQGNSA. The CDR3 runs to 14 residues. Drawing the rest from reference TRBV7-2 and TRBJ2-5, the complete variable domain is GAGVSQSPSNKVTEKGKDVELRCDPISGHTALYWYRQSLGQGLEFLIYFQGNSAPDKSGLPSDRFSAERTGGSVSTLTIQRTQQEDSAVYLCASSLPGNQETQYFGPGTRLLVL.

The rearrangement uses TRBV19 and TRBJ2-3; 9 bases fit TRBD2. The CDR3 is 14 amino acids. Losses at the gene ends were 3 bases for V and 13 bases for J; bases not matched to a gene: 11. Germline V gene lookup returns CDR1 LNHDA and CDR2 SQIVND (reference sequence). This CDR3 reads CASSILASGKIEYF. The CDR3 nucleotides are TGTGCCAGTAGTATTCTGGCTAGCGGGAAAATTGAGTATTTT.

J is TRBJ2-3 and V is TRBV5-6; TRBD2 is a possible D gene (5 bases). Germline V lookup: CDR1 SGHDT, CDR2 YYEEEE. Trimming left V 3 bases short and J 4 bases short, with 6 bases between. This CDR3 contains 12 residues. As DNA, the CDR3 is TGTGCCAGCAGCTACGGGGCAGATACGCAGTATTTT. Translating gives CASSYGADTQYF.

There are a few counts of this clone. Additional DNA sequences in this sample encode the identical CDR3. This sequence joins TRBV19 and TRBJ1-1; 7 bases align to TRBD1. Germline-derived CDR1 and CDR2 are LNHDA and SQIVND (reference sequence). With 3 bases clipped from V and 0 bases from J, the junction kept 1 base outside the gene matches. This CDR3 contains 14 residues. CDR3 coding DNA: TGTGCCAGTAGTATGACAGGGCTGAACACTGAAGCTTTCTTT. This codes for CASSMTGLNTEAFF. Looking up the rest from reference TRBV19 and TRBJ1-1 gives the full variable domain: DGGITQSPKYLFRKEGQNVTLSCEQNLNHDAMYWYRQDPGQGLRLIYYSQIVNDFQKGDIAEGYSVSREKKESFPLTVTSAQKNPTAFYLCASSMTGLNTEAFFGQGTRLTVV.

V gene TRBV6-6 combines with J gene TRBJ1-1; 7 bases are shared with TRBD1. CDR3 length: 13 residues. V lost 10 bases, J lost 8 bases, and 13 bases stayed unmatched. Germline CDR1 is MNHNY and CDR2 is SVGAGI (reference sequence). CDR3 amino acids: CATKVRGLGEAFF. For the CDR3, the DNA is TGTGCCACTAAGGTCAGGGGGTTAGGAGAAGCTTTCTTT.

J is TRBJ1-5 and V is TRBV30; D is uncertain. Germline V CDR1 and CDR2: GTSNPN, SVGIG (reference sequence). The V gene lost 2 bases and the J gene lost 5 bases, with 13 bases spanning the gap. CDR3 length equals 14 residues. In DNA, the CDR3 is TGTGCCTGGAGTAAGGTCCAGTCGGATCAGCCCCAGCATTTT. It yields the protein CAWSKVQSDQPQHF.

This clone turned up a few times. This chain connects TRBV28 to TRBJ2-3; possibly TRBD2 for D (7 bases). Germline CDR1 reads MDHEN; CDR2 reads SYDVKM. Trimming pared 3 bases from V and 1 base from J, leaving 11 bases between. CDR3 length equals 15 residues. The CDR3 nucleotides read TGTGCCAGCAGTTTGGGAGGGGGAGGCACAGATACGCAGTATTTT. The encoded protein is CASSLGGGGTDTQYF.

This clone came up once. A junction boundary mismatches the germline segment, possibly from a read error. This sequence joins TRBV4-2 and TRBJ2-2; 7 bases are a match to TRBD2. Germline CDR1 reads LGHNA; CDR2 reads YNFKEQ. This CDR3 spans 14 amino acids. The CDR3 protein is CASTQSGATGELFF. CDR3 nucleotides: TGTGCCAGCACCCAAAGCGGGGCCACCGGGGAGCTGTTTTTT.